This is a list of T cell receptor beta chains from one sample in a study of graft-versus-host responses after intestinal transplantation. Antigens for these TCRs are unknown. TCRdb keeps only in-frame clones here, not all; method: immunoSEQ multiplex PCR. Found here are nearly 95,000 clones, roughly 91% of them singletons; the top ten hold 1.5% to 2.5%. The material sequenced was unstimulated CD8+ T cells sorted from spleen or lymph node cells, taken before intestinal transplant. The receptor set was obtained from a human donor who received an intestinal transplant. The conserved cysteine and the conserved F or W are not part of the CDR3 here.

v_call: TRBV30
cdr3_aa: AWSVEGGPYNEQF

v_call: TRBV11-2
cdr3_aa: ASSLVGGQGFYEQY

v_call: TRBV29-1
cdr3_aa: SVISRDTDTQY

v_call: TRBV29-1
cdr3_aa: SVGGTDRGVQETQY

v_call: TRBV7-2
cdr3_aa: ASSLGTEVLYEQY

v_call: TRBV19
cdr3_aa: ASSMGQRLNTEAF

v_call: TRBV19
cdr3_aa: ASSPGLIVYEQY

v_call: TRBV19
cdr3_aa: ASRTDRDNEKLF

v_call: TRBV4-3
cdr3_aa: ASSQSRGTGTYEQY

v_call: TRBV30
cdr3_aa: AWGQGGIQY

v_call: TRBV30
cdr3_aa: ACPGTNEKLF

v_call: TRBV19
cdr3_aa: ASTLTGVPGELF

v_call: TRBV7-6
cdr3_aa: ASSLANNEQF

v_call: TRBV27
cdr3_aa: ASSLLAPHGETLGNTIY

v_call: TRBV19
cdr3_aa: ASSMAQGSWQPQH

v_call: TRBV30
cdr3_aa: AWSELRLAGQETQY

v_call: TRBV21-1
cdr3_aa: ASSKFLVSVVAGQGVPGEQF